This T cell receptor (beta chain) was sequenced in a study of T-cell reconstitution after alpha-beta-depleted transplantation in children. The germline V gene encodes CDR1 SQVTM and CDR2 ANQGSEA. The length of the CDR3 is 17 residues. Trimming at V came to 1 base and at J to 8 bases, leaving 16 bases not matched to a gene. TCRbeta library preparation incorporated unique molecular identifiers. Each CDR3 protein gets one entry after TCRdb re-called the PCR reads with MiXCR. The profile shows 600,000 to 700,000 distinct CDR3 sequences, around 13% of them singletons. This TCR came from a girl aged 2 to 9 with congenital amegakaryocytic thrombocytopenia, due to receive a stem cell transplant. This sample comprised PBMCs, obtained before TCRalphabeta/CD19-depleted stem cell transplant. This chain joins TRBV29-1 and TRBJ2-1; TRBD2 matches at 8 bases. The CDR3 DNA follows: TGCAGCGTTGAAGTCCCTCGGGGAGCGGGGGATAGGGATGAGCAGTTCTTC. It specifies CSVEVPRGAGDRDEQFF.